The clone carrying this T cell receptor (beta chain) was detected a few times. Its antigen remains unidentified. This record comes from a study of T cells in Graves' hyperthyroidism and ophthalmopathy. The overall study: Peripheral blood was secured at the point of initial diagnosis, before any treatment. Study-level results: Expanded thyroid clonotypes (above 0.001) were mostly also found in blood. Ophthalmopathy cases were set apart from stable hyperthyroidism by a 13 V-J model.

V lost 3 bases and J lost 7, with 13 bases in between. The CDR3 is 14 amino acids. Germline assignment: CDR1 ENHRY and CDR2 SYGVKD. Not enrolled were patients with uncontrolled infection, other autoimmune disease, pregnancy or lactation. RNA transcripts gave rise to amplified TCR beta CDR3 regions. Primed by the HTBI set, a first-round RT-PCR was run on the TCR CDR3. Using its own MiXCR run on the multiplex PCR reads, TCRdb lists one record per CDR3 protein. Found here are some 460,000 distinct CDR3 sequences, 15% to 18% of them singletons; the top ten hold around 14%. Sequenced: blood. This sequence originates from a woman under 30 with Graves' hyperthyroidism. This chain uses TRBV10-3 with TRBJ2-4; D may be TRBD2 (6 bases). CDR3 loop: CAISDRSGRNIQYF. DNA for the CDR3: TGTGCCATCAGTGATAGGTCTGGGAGGAACATTCAGTACTTC.